The source of this T cell receptor beta chain is a study of shared clonotypes between healthy human individuals. Study overall: Per donor, CD8 memory used one plate, CD8 naive used two, CD4 memory used three and CD4 naive used three.

Comment on this clone: What it binds is not known.

Regarding the study as a whole: Larger richness was generally estimated for naive than memory subsets.

The germline CDR1 and CDR2 sequences are DFQATT and SNEGSKA (reference sequence). Deletions cut 6 bases from V and 6 bases from J, with 7 bases between. The CDR3 spans 10 residues. In the original analysis: Filtering differed for immunoSEQ, which gave only junction sequences without quality scores. Sequencing used immunoSEQ multiplex PCR; TCRdb keeps in-frame clones, though not all of them. Clone size and the V and J calls come from that table; the DNA yielded D and trimming. The sample holds some 550,000 clones, more than 95% seen once. Source material: naive CD4+ T cells sorted from blood. This sample's subset: CD45RA+ positively selected. The chain recombines TRBV20-1 with TRBJ2-3; D gene unclear. The source is a woman in her 30s in good health. The DNA of the CDR3 is TGCAGTGCCAAGTCCGATACGCAGTATTTT. It codes for CSAKSDTQYF.